Listed here are 8 T cell receptor beta chains from one sample, sequenced in a study of early T cells in non-severe SARS-CoV-2 infection. TCRdb independently ran MiXCR on the 5' RACE reads; one entry per CDR3 protein. This sample yields about 64,000 distinct CDR3 sequences, of which roughly 12% are seen a single time; about 1.3% belongs to the top ten. Sequencing was performed on whole blood, taken at baseline. These receptor sequences come from an adult who was a healthcare worker with PCR-confirmed SARS-CoV-2 infection or an uninfected control (not recorded which).

The V gene is TRBV24-1, the J gene TRBJ2-1; 10 positions match TRBD2. Trimming removed 9 bases from V and 10 bases from J; junction bases left unmatched: 14. The CDR3 has 15 residues. Germline CDR1 reads KGHDR; CDR2 reads SFDVKD. The CDR3 DNA reads as TGTGCCACCTCGCCGGGGCTAGCGGGAGCAAAGGAGCAGTTCTTC. Translation: CATSPGLAGAKEQFF.

The chain has TRBV10-3 and TRBJ2-1; the D is unclear. The CDR3 is 17 amino acids. Trimming took 0 bases from V and 12 from J, leaving 24 bases between them. Germline V lookup: CDR1 ENHRY, CDR2 SYGVKD. The CDR3 coding sequence is TGTGCCATCAGTGAGTCTGTGGGGAAGGTCGTCCAGGATGGGCAGTTCTTC. This encodes CAISESVGKVVQDGQFF.

V usage is TRBV10-3 and J usage is TRBJ1-2; 11 bases are shared with TRBD1. Germline V gives CDR1 ENHRY, CDR2 SYGVKD. This CDR3 is 16 amino acids long. After removal of 2 bases from V and 4 bases from J, the junction contained 6 bases not matched to a gene. The CDR3 DNA sequence: TGTGCCATCAGTGAGCGCGGACAGGGGGCGGGCTATGGCTACACCTTC. It is translated as CAISERGQGAGYGYTF.

This clonotype was observed many times. The chain recombines TRBV28 with TRBJ1-2; 8 bases fit TRBD1. The CDR3 sequence is 14 residues long. Trimming cost V 6 bases and J 8 bases; bases outside gene matches: 11. Germline V gene data show CDR1 as MDHEN and CDR2 as SYDVKM. As DNA, the CDR3 is TGTGCCAGCAGCGCTCCTTGGACAGGGAACGGCTACACCTTC. It translates to CASSAPWTGNGYTF.

The rearrangement uses TRBV4-3 and TRBJ1-6; D gene uncertain. The V end lost 1 base, the J end lost 5 bases, and 6 bases lay between the germline ends. This CDR3 region has 14 residues. CDR1 and CDR2 (germline): LGHNA, YSLEER. Here the CDR3 reads CASSQASDNSPLHF. The CDR3 DNA follows: TGCGCCAGCAGCCAAGCCAGCGATAATTCACCCCTCCACTTT.

CDR3 bases: TGTGCCAGTACCGATCCGCTCGGACAGGGCCCCACCGGGGAGCTGTTTTTT. Translation gives CASTDPLGQGPTGELFF. The rearrangement links TRBV19 to TRBJ2-2; 8 bases are shared with TRBD1. This CDR3 is built from 17 residues. Germline CDR1 is LNHDA and CDR2 is SQIVND (reference sequence). V was clipped by 7 bases and J by 4 bases; unmatched bases: 14.

This clonotype was observed a few times. V and J are TRBV6-2 or TRBV6-3 and TRBJ1-1, with D uncertain. The germline V gene encodes CDR1 MNHEY and CDR2 SVGEGT. Trimming stripped 2 bases from V and 6 bases from J, with 10 bases between. The CDR3 sequence is 13 residues long. CDR3 coding DNA: TGTGCCAGCAGTTACACGGGTTGGGCTGAAGCTTTCTTT. Protein: CASSYTGWAEAFF.

This clonotype was seen only a few times. The rearrangement uses TRBV12-3 or TRBV12-4 and TRBJ2-7, with D possibly called TRBD1 or TRBD2 (5 bases each). Between the trimmed V and J ends, which lost 5 bases and 0 bases, there was a span of 14 bases. The CDR3 contains 15 residues. The CDR3 bases are TGTGCCAGCAGTCCCATGGGGGACCTCTCCTACGAGCAGTACTTC. Amino acids: CASSPMGDLSYEQYF.